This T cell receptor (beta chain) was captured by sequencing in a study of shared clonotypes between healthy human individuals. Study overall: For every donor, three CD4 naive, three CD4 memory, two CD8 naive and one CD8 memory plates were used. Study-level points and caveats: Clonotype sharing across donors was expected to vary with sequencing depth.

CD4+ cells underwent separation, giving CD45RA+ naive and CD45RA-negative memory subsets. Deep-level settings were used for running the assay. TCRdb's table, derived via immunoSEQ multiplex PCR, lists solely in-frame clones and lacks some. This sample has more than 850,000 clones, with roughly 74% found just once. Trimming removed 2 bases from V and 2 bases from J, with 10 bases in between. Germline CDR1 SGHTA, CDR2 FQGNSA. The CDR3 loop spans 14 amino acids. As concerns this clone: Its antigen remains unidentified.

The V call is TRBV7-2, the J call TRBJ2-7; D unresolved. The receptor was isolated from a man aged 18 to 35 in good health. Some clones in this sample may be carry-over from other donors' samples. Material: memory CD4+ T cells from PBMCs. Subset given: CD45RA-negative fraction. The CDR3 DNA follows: TGTGCCAGCAGCTTAACTGGGATCACCTACGAGCAGTACTTC. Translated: CASSLTGITYEQYF.